This T cell receptor (beta chain) was sequenced in a study of cytomegalovirus exposure and HLA in healthy donors. Study overall: A subsequent analysis reported that the 120 or so validation repertoires were produced on the same platform that had also been used for the roughly 670 first-cohort repertoires.

This clone is a singleton in its sample. Its specificity is unknown. Using immunoSEQ multiplex PCR, the repertoire was profiled, and TCRdb retains in-frame clones only, with some absent. The table lists roughly 59,000 clones, about 92% of them singletons. Study results and limitations: Most TCR sequences showed up rarely, but some public TCRs showed up in many donors. According to a subsequent analysis, TCR clusters identified in the first cohort showed a tendency to co-occur across the roughly 120 validation repertoires. According to the study, roughly 180 TCR beta chains were cytomegalovirus-associated.

Germline V gives CDR1 SEHNR, CDR2 FQNEAQ (reference sequence). The length of the CDR3 is 19 residues. V dropped 4 bases and J dropped 0; count of bases not matched to a gene: 12. The receptor comes from a man younger than 30 in good health and CMV-seropositive. Sequenced: PBMCs. The chain is built from TRBV7-9 and TRBJ2-6, with 7 bases that match TRBD1. The CDR3 protein is CASSSSLDRVRSGANVLTF. The CDR3 nucleotides are TGTGCCAGCAGCTCCAGTCTTGACAGGGTTCGCTCTGGGGCCAACGTCCTGACTTTC.